The clone carrying this TCR beta chain was picked up one time. This specimen belongs to a study of blood T cell repertoires in COVID-19. Study-level background: Acute-phase and convalescent COVID-19 samples originated in the United States, Italy and Spain.

The V and J ends lost 5 bases and 1 base respectively, with 14 bases between them. The CDR3 runs to 15 residues. Looked up from germline, CDR1 is SGHTA and CDR2 is FQGNSA. As processed by the authors: Amplification of reference gene primers provided the estimated nucleated cell counts. TCRdb's copy holds only in-frame clones and misses some; the assay was immunoSEQ multiplex PCR. The V and J calls and the clone size are those of that table, but D and trimming were determined from the DNA. The sample records some 350,000 clones, over 75% being singletons. The receptor was derived from a woman aged 30 to 39 who had recovered from COVID-19. The sample taken for sequencing was PBMCs or T cells enriched from blood (not recorded which). This chain uses TRBV7-2 with TRBJ1-1, with D maybe TRBD1 (5 bases). This chain's CDR3 is CASSIDSAGNTEAFF. The CDR3, as DNA: TGTGCCAGCAGCATAGACAGCGCGGGGAACACTGAAGCTTTCTTT.